Below are 22 T cell receptor beta chains sequenced from a single sample in a study of tumor-infiltrating lymphocytes in primary liver carcinoma. Total RNA (about 500 ng) served as template for TCR beta cDNA synthesis primed by a constant-region primer. Libraries for TCR beta were built through three nested multiplex PCR rounds, which together made up a slightly modified ARM-PCR procedure. Each of the first two PCR rounds ran 9 to 11 cycles with TRBV1-TRBV30 forward and C-beta reverse primers. Each CDR3 protein is one row after TCRdb ran MiXCR on the multiplex PCR reads. The table lists fewer than 350,000 distinct CDR3 sequences, 65% of them singletons, with 5.5% to 8% in the top ten. Researchers drew blood RNA from unsorted whole blood and extracted germline DNA as well. The sequenced material came from peripheral blood. Receptors were obtained from a man between 40 and 49 years old with primary liver carcinoma and hepatitis B virus infection.

DNA of the CDR3: TGCGCCAGCAGCTTGGCCGGGACTAGCGGGATGAATACGCAGTATTTT. Its translation: CASSLAGTSGMNTQYF. This rearrangement joins TRBV5-1 to TRBJ2-3; 13 nucleotides match TRBD2. Germline V lookup: CDR1 SGHRS, CDR2 YFSETQ. V lost 0 bases and J lost 7; bases outside the gene matches: 5. The CDR3 consists of 16 residues.

This clonotype was recorded a few times. The CDR3 reads CASSSETGGATEAFF. Here the CDR3 DNA reads TGTGCCAGCAGTTCCGAGACAGGGGGCGCGACTGAAGCTTTCTTT. The chain couples TRBV6-6 to TRBJ1-1, with TRBD1 matching over 10 bases. Germline values: CDR1 MNHNY, CDR2 SVGAGI (reference sequence). The CDR3 loop spans 15 amino acids. J was trimmed by 5 bases and V by 4 bases; bases with no gene match: 7.

This clonotype showed up many times. This chain links TRBV4-2 with TRBJ2-2, with TRBD2 matching 7 bases. This CDR3 has 16 amino acids. After removal of 2 bases from V and 0 bases from J, the junction contained 3 bases not matched to a gene. Germline V lookup: CDR1 LGHNA, CDR2 YNFKEQ. The CDR3 reads CASSQLLAANTGELFF. The CDR3 DNA follows: TGTGCCAGCAGCCAACTTCTAGCGGCGAACACCGGGGAGCTGTTTTTT.

This clonotype was counted ten times or more. The chain couples TRBV12-3 or TRBV12-4 to TRBJ2-7; D gene ambiguous. The germline V and J ends were trimmed by 5 bases and 7 bases, with 9 bases remaining between them. The CDR3 consists of 11 residues. The CDR3 protein is CASSNNREQYF. The DNA of the CDR3 is TGTGCCAGCAGTAACAACAGAGAGCAGTACTTC.

To note about this clonotype: This may be a read error: a much more frequent sequence differs by one nucleotide. The chain joins TRBV6-2 or TRBV6-3 to TRBJ1-5; TRBD1 matches at 8 bases. Germline assignment: CDR1 MNHEY and CDR2 SVGEGT. The CDR3 has 19 amino acids. This CDR3 is CASSYSAERRTGRDQPQLF. CDR3 DNA: TGTGCCAGCAGTTACTCGGCCGAAAGGAGGACAGGGAGGGATCAGCCCCAGCTTTTT.

In DNA form, the CDR3 reads TGTGCCAGCACGGAGAGCTCCTTCAATGAGCAGTACTTC. Its protein is CASTESSFNEQYF. The chain couples TRBV11-2 to TRBJ2-7; no reliable D call. CDR1 SGHAT and CDR2 FQNNGV come from the germline V gene. CDR3 size: 13 residues. V was pared by 7 bases and J by 7 bases, with 17 bases between.

V is TRBV5-1 and J is TRBJ1-2; 8 positions agree with TRBD1. Per germline, CDR1 SGHRS and CDR2 YFSETQ. V lost 4 bases to trimming and J lost 5 bases; unmatched junction nucleotides: 16. The CDR3 is made up of 17 amino acids. This chain's CDR3 is CASSPGRGQSSHYGYTF. The CDR3 nucleotides read TGCGCCAGCAGCCCTGGCAGGGGGCAATCTTCTCATTATGGCTACACCTTC.

The chain uses TRBV11-2 and TRBJ1-2; D remains unclear. The germline gives CDR1 SGHAT, CDR2 FQNNGV. Trimming removed 7 bases from V and 9 bases from J, with 18 bases in between. The CDR3 is 13 amino acids. Here the CDR3 reads CASTSGVVNCYTF. The CDR3, as DNA: TGTGCCAGCACCTCCGGGGTAGTGAATTGCTACACCTTC.

The rearrangement joins TRBV2 to TRBJ2-3, with D hard to call. Trimming shortened V by 8 bases and J by 2 bases, and 11 bases separated the two germline ends. This CDR3 is built from 13 residues. Germline CDR1 reads SNHLY; CDR2 reads FYNNEI. The CDR3 region has the DNA TGTGCCAGCGGTGTCTCCTTCACAGATACGCAGTATTTT. It specifies CASGVSFTDTQYF.

With respect to this clonotype: A much larger clone lies a single base off, so this may be a read error. This chain links TRBV6-5 with TRBJ2-3; TRBD1 or TRBD2 may be the D gene (5 bases each). CDR1 MNHEY and CDR2 SVGAGI come from the germline V gene. The CDR3 covers 15 residues. CDR3 bases: TGTGCCACCACCCCCCGGGGCCCTAGCACAGATACGAAGTATTTT. It is translated as CATTPRGPSTDTKYF.

This clonotype is a singleton in its sample. A much larger clone is a single base away; this may be a read error. The genes are TRBV29-1 and TRBJ1-1; D gene ambiguous. CDR1 and CDR2 (germline): SQVTM, ANQGSEA. The CDR3 sequence is 11 residues long. DNA for the CDR3: TGCAGCGTTTTCAAGAACGCTGAAGCTTTCTTT. Encoded protein: CSVFKNAEAFF.

The V gene is TRBV11-1, the J gene TRBJ2-1; TRBD2 aligns across 7 bases. Trimming cost V 1 base and J 13 bases; bases outside gene matches: 10. The CDR3 is 14 residues long. CDR1 and CDR2 (germline): SGHAT, FQDESV (reference sequence). The CDR3 here is CASSLVLAMKDQFF. The CDR3 DNA is TGTGCCAGCAGCTTAGTACTAGCGATGAAAGATCAGTTCTTC.

On this clonotype: A much larger clone differs by one base, so this may be a read error. The chain is built from TRBV29-1 and TRBJ2-3, with D perhaps being TRBD1 or TRBD2 (5 bases each). The CDR3 is made up of 15 amino acids. CDR1 and CDR2 from the germline V gene are SQVTM and ANQGSEA. Between the trimmed V and J ends, which lost 7 bases and 5 bases, there was a span of 22 bases. CDR3 in amino acids: CSAAPQGASRDTQYF. In DNA, the CDR3 is TGCAGCGCGGCCCCCCAGGGAGCCTCTAGAGATACGCAGTATTTT.

J is TRBJ2-3 and V is TRBV7-9, with D hard to call. CDR1 is SEHNR, CDR2 FQNEAQ, per germline (reference sequence). V shed 2 bases and J shed 6 bases, with 6 bases lying between them. There are 12 residues in the CDR3. The CDR3 DNA reads TGTGCCAGCAGCTTATTTGGGGATACGCAGTATTTT. Its translation: CASSLFGDTQYF.

Points on this clonotype: One end of the junction is discordant with germline, which a read error may explain. This chain joins TRBV6-2 or TRBV6-3 and TRBJ2-7; 8 bases align to TRBD2. The CDR3 loop spans 14 amino acids. Germline V gives CDR1 MNHEY, CDR2 SVGEGT. CDR3 residues: CASSPTSASYDQYF. The CDR3 region has the DNA TGTGCCAGCAGTCCGACTAGCGCTTCCTACGACCAGTACTTT.

A word on this clonotype: A read error may produce the germline difference seen at one junction end. The chain employs TRBV5-5 and TRBJ1-5; a possible D gene is TRBD1 (6 bases). Per the germline V gene, CDR1 is SGHKS and CDR2 is YYEKEE (reference sequence). CDR3 size: 15 residues. DNA for the CDR3: TGTGACAGCAGCCAACAGGGAAATAGCAATCAGCCCCAGCATTTT. Amino acid sequence: CDSSQQGNSNQPQHF.

This clonotype was detected ten times or more. V and J are TRBV6-1 and TRBJ1-1; D remains unclear. Germline V gene lookup returns CDR1 MNHNS and CDR2 SASEGT. V lost 5 bases and J lost 1, with 2 bases in between. This CDR3 contains 11 residues. In DNA form, the CDR3 reads TGTGCCAGCAGTCGGAACACTGAAGCTTTCTTT. Residues: CASSRNTEAFF.

About this clonotype itself: Since the CDR3 does not end with the conserved phenylalanine or tryptophan, this likely comes from a read error. CDR3 bases: TGCAGCGTCCAAACGGGAGCCCGAGAGACCCAGTACTTA. It is translated as CSVQTGARETQYL. The chain joins TRBV29-1 to TRBJ2-5; the D gene is possibly TRBD2 (6 bases). There are 13 residues in the CDR3. Germline V gene data show CDR1 as SQVTM and CDR2 as ANQGSEA. V lost 6 bases and J 4 bases, leaving 15 bases between the germline ends.

Of note for this clonotype: Germline and junction disagree at one end, which may indicate a read error. Written as DNA, the CDR3 is TGTGCCAACAGTTACTCTGAGTCAGATACGCAGTATTTT. Amino acid sequence: CANSYSESDTQYF. J is TRBJ2-3 and V is TRBV6-6; D unclear. The CDR3 spans 13 residues. Per germline, CDR1 MNHNY and CDR2 SVGAGI (reference sequence).

As regards this clonotype: A junction end diverges from the germline sequence, so it may reflect a read error. This chain joins TRBV29-1 and TRBJ2-7; no firm D call. The J call could be wrong; TRBJ2-1 is a better fit for the DNA end. CDR1 is SQVTM and CDR2 is ANQGSEA in the germline V gene. The CDR3 has 14 amino acids. The CDR3 bases are TGCAGCGTTGGAGTGGGTGGCTCCTATAATGAGCAGTTCTTC. Translating it yields CSVGVGGSYNEQFF.

The sample holds many counts of this clonotype. The V gene is TRBV29-1, the J gene TRBJ1-2, with D tentatively TRBD1 (5 bases). Trimming shortened V by 3 bases and J by 8 bases, and 13 bases separated the two germline ends. Germline CDR1 is SQVTM and CDR2 is ANQGSEA. The CDR3 spans 12 residues. CDR3 sequence reads: CSVELGRDGYTF. The CDR3 nucleotides are TGCAGCGTTGAGCTAGGGAGGGACGGCTACACCTTC. Full variable domain (remainder filled in from reference TRBV29-1 and TRBJ1-2): SAVISQKPSRDICQRGTSLTIQCQVDSQVTMMFWYRQQPGQSLTLIATANQGSEATYESGFVIDKFPISRPNLTFSTLTVSNMSPEDSSIYLCSVELGRDGYTFGSGTRLTVV.

As to this clonotype: A much larger clone differs from this one at a single base, so this may be a read error. The gene calls are TRBV6-2 or TRBV6-3 and TRBJ2-5, with D unclear. Germline V gives CDR1 MNHEY, CDR2 SVGEGT. There are 11 residues in the CDR3. The ends were cut back, 5 bases at V and 7 bases at J, with 8 bases in the middle. The DNA for the CDR3 is TGTGCCAGCAGTCCTTTAGGGACCCAGTACTTC. Its protein product is CASSPLGTQYF.